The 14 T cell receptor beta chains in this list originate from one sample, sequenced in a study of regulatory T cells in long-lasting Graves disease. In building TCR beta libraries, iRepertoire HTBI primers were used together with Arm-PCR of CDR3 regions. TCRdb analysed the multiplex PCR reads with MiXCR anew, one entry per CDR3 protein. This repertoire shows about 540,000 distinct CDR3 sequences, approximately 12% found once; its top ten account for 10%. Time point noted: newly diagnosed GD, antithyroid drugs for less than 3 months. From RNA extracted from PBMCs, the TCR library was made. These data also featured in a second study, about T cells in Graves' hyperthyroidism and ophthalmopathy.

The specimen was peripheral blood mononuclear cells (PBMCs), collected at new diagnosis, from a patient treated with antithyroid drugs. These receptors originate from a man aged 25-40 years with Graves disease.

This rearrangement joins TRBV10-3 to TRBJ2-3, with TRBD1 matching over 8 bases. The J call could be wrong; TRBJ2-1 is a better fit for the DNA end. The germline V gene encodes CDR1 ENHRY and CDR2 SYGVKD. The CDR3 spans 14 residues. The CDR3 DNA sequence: TGTGCCATCAAGGCCTCTGCAGGGGGCGTTGAGCAGTTCTTC. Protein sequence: CAIKASAGGVEQFF.

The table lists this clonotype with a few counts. Written as DNA, the CDR3 is TGTGCCAGTAGTATCGACAGGCCCTCTGGGGCCAACGTCCTGACTTTC. Translating it yields CASSIDRPSGANVLTF. This rearrangement joins TRBV19 to TRBJ2-6; a possible D gene is TRBD1 (6 bases). Trimming removed 3 bases from V and 0 bases from J, with 9 bases in between. This CDR3 has 16 residues. Germline-derived CDR1 and CDR2 are LNHDA and SQIVND (reference sequence).

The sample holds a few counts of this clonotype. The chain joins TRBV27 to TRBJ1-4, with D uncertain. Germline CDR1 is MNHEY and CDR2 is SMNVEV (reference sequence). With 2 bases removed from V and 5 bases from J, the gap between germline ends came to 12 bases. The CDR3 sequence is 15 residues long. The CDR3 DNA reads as TGTGCCAGCAGTTTAAGGTTGCGGGGAAATGAAAAACTGTTTTTT. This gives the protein CASSLRLRGNEKLFF.

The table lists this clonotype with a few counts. The CDR3 loop is CASSLTELRPQHF. The CDR3 DNA follows: TGTGCCAGCAGTTTAACAGAACTGAGGCCCCAGCATTTT. The chain recombines TRBV27 with TRBJ1-5; unclear D gene. This CDR3 has 13 residues. Per germline, CDR1 MNHEY and CDR2 SMNVEV (reference sequence). V dropped 2 bases and J dropped 9 bases, with 11 bases sitting between them.

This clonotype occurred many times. Here the CDR3 reads CSVALNRGNTEAFF. The DNA of the CDR3 is TGCAGCGTTGCTTTAAACAGGGGGAACACTGAAGCTTTCTTT. The chain recombines TRBV29-1 with TRBJ1-1; 7 bases are shared with TRBD1. J gave up 1 base and V 4 bases, and 6 bases lay outside the gene matches. The germline CDR1 and CDR2 sequences are SQVTM and ANQGSEA. The length of the CDR3 is 14 residues.

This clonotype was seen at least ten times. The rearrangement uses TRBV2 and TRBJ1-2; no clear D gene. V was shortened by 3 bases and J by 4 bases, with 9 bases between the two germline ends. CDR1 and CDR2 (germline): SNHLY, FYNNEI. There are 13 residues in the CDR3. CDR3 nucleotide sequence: TGTGCCAGCAGTGACGGTAATGGCTATGGCTACACCTTC. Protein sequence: CASSDGNGYGYTF.

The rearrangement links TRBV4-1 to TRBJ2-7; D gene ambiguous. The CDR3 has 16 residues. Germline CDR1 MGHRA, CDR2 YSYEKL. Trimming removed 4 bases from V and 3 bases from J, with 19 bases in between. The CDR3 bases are TGCGCCAGCAGCCGGAAAACCCGGTGGGGTTACTACGAGCAGTACTTC. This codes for CASSRKTRWGYYEQYF.

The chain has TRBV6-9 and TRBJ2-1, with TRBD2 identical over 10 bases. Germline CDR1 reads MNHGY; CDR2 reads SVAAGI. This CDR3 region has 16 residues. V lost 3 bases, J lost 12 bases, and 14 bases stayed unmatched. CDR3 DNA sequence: TGTGCCAGCAGTTACGTAGGTGCTAGCGGGAGATTGGGGCAGTTCTTC. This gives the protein CASSYVGASGRLGQFF.

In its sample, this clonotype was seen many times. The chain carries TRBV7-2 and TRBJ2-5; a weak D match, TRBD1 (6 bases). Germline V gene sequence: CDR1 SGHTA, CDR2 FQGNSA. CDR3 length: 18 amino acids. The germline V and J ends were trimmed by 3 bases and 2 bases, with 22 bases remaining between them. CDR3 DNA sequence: TGTGCCAGCAGCTTCTCCTATCTATCGACAGGACCGCAAGAGACCCAGTACTTC. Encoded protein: CASSFSYLSTGPQETQYF.

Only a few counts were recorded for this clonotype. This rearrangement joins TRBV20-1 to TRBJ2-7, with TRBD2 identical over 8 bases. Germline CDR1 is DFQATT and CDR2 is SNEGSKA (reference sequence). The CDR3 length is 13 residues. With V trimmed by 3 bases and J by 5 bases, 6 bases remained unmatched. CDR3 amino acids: CSARPAGVDEQYF. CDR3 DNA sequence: TGCAGTGCTAGGCCAGCGGGAGTGGACGAGCAGTACTTC.

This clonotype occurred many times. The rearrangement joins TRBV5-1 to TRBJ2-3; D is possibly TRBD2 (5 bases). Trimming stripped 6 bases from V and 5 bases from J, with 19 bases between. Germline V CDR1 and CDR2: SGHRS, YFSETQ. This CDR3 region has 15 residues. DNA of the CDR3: TGCGCCAGCACCCTGGAATCGAGGGTACAAGATACGCAGTATTTT. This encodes CASTLESRVQDTQYF.

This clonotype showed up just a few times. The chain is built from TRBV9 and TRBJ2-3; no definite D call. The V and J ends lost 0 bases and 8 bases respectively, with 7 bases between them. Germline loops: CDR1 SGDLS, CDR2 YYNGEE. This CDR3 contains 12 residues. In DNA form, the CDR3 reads TGTGCCAGCAGCGTAGAACCGGGTACGCAGTATTTT. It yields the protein CASSVEPGTQYF.

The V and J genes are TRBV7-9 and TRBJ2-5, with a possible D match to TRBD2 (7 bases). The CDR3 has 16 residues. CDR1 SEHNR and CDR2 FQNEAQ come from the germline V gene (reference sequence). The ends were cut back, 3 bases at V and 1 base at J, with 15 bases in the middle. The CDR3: CASSLGGALIQETQYF. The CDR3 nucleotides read TGTGCCAGCAGCTTGGGGGGGGCTTTAATCCAAGAGACCCAGTACTTC.

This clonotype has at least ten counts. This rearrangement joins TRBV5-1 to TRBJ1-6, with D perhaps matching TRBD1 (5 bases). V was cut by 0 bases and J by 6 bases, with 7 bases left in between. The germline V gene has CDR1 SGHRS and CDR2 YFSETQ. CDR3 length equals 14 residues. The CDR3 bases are TGCGCCAGCAGCTTGGGAGACAGTAATTCACCCCTCCACTTT. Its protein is CASSLGDSNSPLHF.